This T cell receptor (beta chain) was sequenced in a study of shared clonotypes between healthy human individuals. Study as a whole: The plates for each donor numbered three CD4 naive, three CD4 memory, two CD8 naive and one CD8 memory.

The study's findings and limits: In contrast to clonotypes shared by all four donors, non-shared clonotypes had lower generation probabilities.

Naive-designated CD8 cells lacked CD45RO, were positively enriched for CCR7, and omitted terminally differentiated effector memory CD45RA+ cells. A note on this clone: Its antigen is not known.

The ends lost 3 bases at V and 8 bases at J; junction bases unmatched: 8. CDR1 is SNHLY, CDR2 FYNNEI, per germline. The CDR3 loop spans 15 amino acids. Genomic DNA of every subset was divided equally among multiple immunoSEQ plates. When replicate PCRs were run on sorted subsets, they used 200 to 250 ng DNA, some 30,000 T cell genomes. Libraries were prepared by immunoSEQ multiplex PCR; TCRdb keeps only in-frame clonotypes and omits some of them. The data show about 1,800,000 clones, about 94% seen once. The sample was naive CD8+ T cells sorted from blood. The chain is built from TRBV2 and TRBJ2-1, with TRBD2 matching 9 bases. The receptor's source is a man between 18 and 35 years old in good health. CDR3 DNA sequence: TGTGCCAGCAGTGATGGGACTAGCTCCGTTGATGAGCAGTTCTTC. This gives the protein CASSDGTSSVDEQFF.